These 14 T cell receptor beta chains were sequenced from one sample in a study of response to subunit inactivated influenza vaccine. TCRdb reprocessed the RT-PCR reads with MiXCR, giving one entry per CDR3 protein. The sample lists around 200,000 distinct CDR3 sequences, around 9% occurring once. This material consisted of non-naive T cells sorted from PBMCs, taken on the day of vaccination. The receptors derive from a man between 50 and 59 years old who received an inactivated influenza vaccine.

The table lists this clonotype with many counts. This sequence joins TRBV7-2 and TRBJ2-2; weak D call: TRBD1 (5 bases). Germline V gene lookup returns CDR1 SGHTA and CDR2 FQGNSA. Trimming took off 5 bases at V and 1 base at J, with 8 bases between the two ends. The CDR3 consists of 14 residues. CDR3 region: CASSVTGNTGELFF. Written as DNA, the CDR3 is TGTGCCAGCAGCGTTACAGGGAACACCGGGGAGCTGTTTTTT.

V and J are TRBV6-1 and TRBJ2-5; D unclear. Germline CDR1 is MNHNS and CDR2 is SASEGT. The CDR3 sequence is 14 residues long. Trimming cost V 6 bases and J 2 bases, with 13 bases left between them. The CDR3 nucleotides read TGTGCCAGCAGAAAGAGCGAGGTTCAAGAGACCCAGTACTTC. Its protein product is CASRKSEVQETQYF.

The rearrangement links TRBV27 to TRBJ1-4; TRBD1 matches 8 bases. This CDR3 has 15 residues. J lost 6 bases, V lost 6 bases, and 9 bases had no gene match. The V gene's germline CDR1 is MNHEY and CDR2 SMNVEV (reference sequence). The CDR3 DNA follows: TGTGCCAGCAGGGGAGGACAGGGTAGGCATGAAAAACTGTTTTTT. Encoded protein: CASRGGQGRHEKLFF.

Ten or more counts support this clonotype. The chain carries TRBV20-1 and TRBJ2-1; 7 positions match TRBD1. Germline V gene data show CDR1 as DFQATT and CDR2 as SNEGSKA (reference sequence). V was pared by 5 bases and J by 8 bases, with 6 bases of the junction left unmatched. This CDR3 is 12 amino acids long. The CDR3 is CSAGRGLDEQFF. The CDR3 coding sequence is TGCAGTGCTGGAAGGGGGCTGGATGAGCAGTTCTTC.

The J gene is TRBJ1-2, the V gene TRBV7-8, with 8 bases identical to TRBD1. Germline CDR1 reads SGHVS; CDR2 reads FQNEAQ. The CDR3 sequence is 18 residues long. Trimming took 5 bases from V and 4 from J; bases not matched to a gene: 18. The CDR3 loop reads CASSVSWTGSKGGYGYTF. Here the CDR3 DNA reads TGTGCCAGCAGCGTATCTTGGACAGGGTCAAAGGGAGGCTATGGCTACACCTTC.

A few counts support this clonotype. The chain recombines TRBV9 with TRBJ2-1; maybe TRBD2 (6 bases). Trimming cost V 3 bases and J 4 bases, with 11 bases left between them. The CDR3 contains 14 residues. The germline V gene encodes CDR1 SGDLS and CDR2 YYNGEE. The DNA for the CDR3 is TGTGCCAGCAGCGCCGGGACTGGATACAATGAGCAGTTCTTC. Residues: CASSAGTGYNEQFF.

CDR3 sequence: CASSLTYGGETQYF. In DNA, the CDR3 is TGTGCCAGCAGCTTGACTTACGGTGGAGAGACCCAGTACTTC. The rearrangement uses TRBV7-6 and TRBJ2-5; D gene ambiguous. This CDR3 spans 14 amino acids. From germline, CDR1 is SGHVS and CDR2 FNYEAQ. Trimming took off 3 bases at V and 4 bases at J, with 12 bases between the two ends.

This clonotype was picked up a small number of times. CDR3 in DNA: TGTGCCAGCAGCTTAAACGGCCATAGCAATCAGCCCCAGCATTTT. It is translated as CASSLNGHSNQPQHF. This sequence joins TRBV7-9 and TRBJ1-5; unclear D gene. The CDR3 runs 15 residues. Germline V gives CDR1 SEHNR, CDR2 FQNEAQ (reference sequence). Trimming removed 2 bases at V and 0 bases at J, with 8 bases between.

The chain recombines TRBV6-5 with TRBJ1-2; 7 bases are a match to TRBD1. Germline trimming cut 0 bases from V and 4 bases from J; bases unmatched to any gene: 5. CDR1 and CDR2 from the germline V gene are MNHEY and SVGAGI. There are 15 residues in the CDR3. CDR3 loop: CASSYSTGMGYGYTF. The CDR3 DNA is TGTGCCAGCAGTTACTCGACAGGGATGGGCTATGGCTACACCTTC.

The V call is TRBV28, the J call TRBJ1-5; no clear D gene. The CDR3 runs 14 residues. Germline CDR1 reads MDHEN; CDR2 reads SYDVKM. Here the CDR3 DNA reads TGTGCAGGGAGTCAGGCATATAGCAATCAGCCCCAGCATTTT. Translation: CAGSQAYSNQPQHF.

The chain recombines TRBV7-9 with TRBJ2-3; D might be TRBD2 (6 bases). V shed 5 bases and J shed 2 bases, with 11 bases lying between them. The germline V gene has CDR1 SEHNR and CDR2 FQNEAQ (reference sequence). CDR3 size: 14 residues. The CDR3 loop is CASSPGTHTDTQYF. The CDR3 coding sequence is TGTGCCAGCAGCCCTGGGACTCACACAGATACGCAGTATTTT.

This clonotype was seen a handful of times. This chain joins TRBV27 and TRBJ1-2; maybe TRBD1 (5 bases). Trimming pared 2 bases from V and 6 bases from J, leaving 19 bases between. CDR1 is MNHEY, CDR2 SMNVEV, per germline (reference sequence). This CDR3 spans 16 amino acids. CDR3 residues: CASSLTSSGRIDGYTF. The CDR3 DNA is TGTGCCAGCAGTTTAACCAGTTCAGGGAGGATTGATGGCTACACCTTC.

This clonotype was observed a few times. This chain uses TRBV28 with TRBJ1-1, with no clear D. The CDR3 loop spans 14 amino acids. The germline gives CDR1 MDHEN, CDR2 SYDVKM. Trimming stripped 3 bases from V and 5 bases from J, with 13 bases between. CDR3 coding DNA: TGTGCCAGCAGTTTCTCTGGTAGGTGGACTGAAGCTTTCTTT. This sequence encodes CASSFSGRWTEAFF.

The sample holds many counts of this clonotype. The chain recombines TRBV3-1 with TRBJ2-2, with no clear D. Germline CDR1 and CDR2: LGHDT and YNNKEL (reference sequence). The CDR3 covers 17 residues. V was pared by 2 bases and J by 0 bases, with 13 bases between. The DNA of the CDR3 is TGTGCCAGCAGCCAAATCCCCCTTAGATCGAACACCGGGGAGCTGTTTTTT. This gives the protein CASSQIPLRSNTGELFF.